This TCR beta chain was recovered during a study of molecular identifiers for immune sequencing clone quantification. Notes on the study in general: Shared barcodes on identical TCR molecules could underestimate the sizes of highly expanded clones.

The CDR3 length is 12 residues. Deletions cut 6 bases from V and 6 bases from J, with 9 bases between. CDR1 and CDR2 from the germline V gene are LNHDA and SQIVND (reference sequence). This clonotype was seen repeatedly, ten times or more. Its specificity is unknown. MiXCR, applied by TCRdb to the PCR reads, yields one record per CDR3 protein. This table has more than 60,000 distinct CDR3 sequences, 15% to 20% appearing once. V and J are TRBV19 and TRBJ2-1; the D is unclear. This TCR came from a human donor in good health. Some libraries in this study had Jurkat cell RNA spiked in. The sequencing sample was made of naive CD8+ T cells from blood, with Jurkat cell RNA spiked in. Noted subset: FACS-sorted CD8+CD4-CCR7+CD45RA+ naive T cells. The CDR3 reads CASRVGSNEQFF. CDR3 DNA sequence: TGTGCCAGTAGAGTGGGATCCAATGAGCAGTTCTTC.